The next 2 T cell receptor beta chains were all read from a single sample in a study of cytomegalovirus exposure and HLA in healthy donors. PCR primers comprised 60 Vbeta and 13 Jbeta primers. Using immunoSEQ multiplex PCR, the repertoire was profiled, and TCRdb retains in-frame clones only, with some absent. This table has about 90,000 clones, 84% appearing once. The sample comprised PBMCs. These receptors originate from a man between 18 and 35 years old in good health and CMV-seronegative.

CDR3 nucleotide sequence: TGTGCCAGCAGCCCAGGGCAACCAAATGAAAAACTGTTTTTT. It encodes CASSPGQPNEKLFF. The chain joins TRBV7-9 to TRBJ1-4, with D perhaps TRBD1 (5 bases). Per germline, CDR1 SEHNR and CDR2 FQNEAQ (reference sequence). The CDR3 loop spans 14 amino acids. V gave up 5 bases and J gave up 5 bases, with 12 bases separating them.

V usage is TRBV30 and J usage is TRBJ2-3, with 7 bases aligning to TRBD2. CDR3 size: 15 residues. Trimming took 0 bases from V and 4 from J; bases not matched to a gene: 7. The germline CDR1 and CDR2 sequences are GTSNPN and SVGIG (reference sequence). The CDR3 nucleotides read TGTGCCTGGAGTGTACGAGCGGGATGGTCAGATACGCAGTATTTT. Protein: CAWSVRAGWSDTQYF.